These 31 T cell receptor beta chains were all obtained from the same sample, sequenced in a study of blood T cell repertoires in COVID-19. The method was immunoSEQ multiplex PCR; TCRdb's version includes in-frame clones alone and lacks a portion of them. The data contain some 160,000 clones, around 83% of them singletons. The specimen sequenced was peripheral blood. These TCRs come from a human donor in a cohort sampled during active COVID-19.

The chain combines TRBV19 with TRBJ2-7, with 7 bases matching TRBD1. Germline values: CDR1 LNHDA, CDR2 SQIVND (reference sequence). With 3 bases clipped from V and 3 bases from J, the junction kept 5 bases outside the gene matches. The CDR3 has 14 amino acids. CDR3 coding DNA: TGTGCCAGTAGTATGGCGGACAGGAACTACGAGCAGTACTTC. Amino acids: CASSMADRNYEQYF. The full variable domain, with the rest looked up from reference TRBV19 and TRBJ2-7, is DGGITQSPKYLFRKEGQNVTLSCEQNLNHDAMYWYRQDPGQGLRLIYYSQIVNDFQKGDIAEGYSVSREKKESFPLTVTSAQKNPTAFYLCASSMADRNYEQYFGPGTRLTVT.

The chain has TRBV19 and TRBJ2-7, with TRBD2 identical over 14 bases. This CDR3 has 16 amino acids. V trimming: 0 bases; J trimming: 9 bases; junction bases outside the gene matches: 7. The germline V gene encodes CDR1 LNHDA and CDR2 SQIVND (reference sequence). The CDR3 protein is CASSIEGGTSGRTQYF. The CDR3 DNA is TGTGCCAGTAGTATAGAAGGGGGGACTAGCGGGAGAACGCAGTACTTC. The full variable domain, in which reference TRBV19 and TRBJ2-7 provide the parts outside the CDR3, is DGGITQSPKYLFRKEGQNVTLSCEQNLNHDAMYWYRQDPGQGLRLIYYSQIVNDFQKGDIAEGYSVSREKKESFPLTVTSAQKNPTAFYLCASSIEGGTSGRTQYFGPGTRLTVT.

This clone has only a few counts. V gene TRBV20-1 combines with J gene TRBJ1-1; D perhaps matches TRBD1 (5 bases). Germline lookup yields CDR1 DFQATT and CDR2 SNEGSKA (reference sequence). CDR3 length equals 14 residues. V was cut by 3 bases and J by 2 bases, with 13 bases left in between. CDR3 amino acids: CSASWGDANTEAFF. CDR3 nucleotide sequence: TGCAGTGCTAGTTGGGGGGACGCCAACACTGAAGCTTTCTTT.

The rearrangement joins TRBV7-3 to TRBJ2-6, with a possible D match to TRBD2 (7 bases). The V gene's germline CDR1 is SGHTA and CDR2 FQGTGA. Trimming removed 5 bases from V and 2 bases from J, with 10 bases in between. This CDR3 is 15 amino acids long. CDR3 in DNA: TGTGCCAGCAGCCAAGGGGGGGCTGGGGCCAACGTCCTGACTTTC. It is translated as CASSQGGAGANVLTF.

This chain joins TRBV29-1 and TRBJ1-4; D is undetermined. CDR1 is SQVTM, CDR2 ANQGSEA, per germline. The CDR3 length is 12 residues. In nucleotides, the CDR3 is TGCAGTTACAGCGGTCCCAATGAAAAACTGTTTTTT. It codes for CSYSGPNEKLFF.

The gene calls are TRBV7-3 and TRBJ2-1, with TRBD1 matching over 8 bases. V trimming: 0 bases; J trimming: 4 bases; junction bases outside the gene matches: 2. The V gene's germline CDR1 is SGHTA and CDR2 FQGTGA. The CDR3 extends over 15 amino acids. The CDR3 loop reads CASSLTGTGYNEQFF. The CDR3 bases are TGTGCCAGCAGCTTAACCGGGACAGGATACAATGAGCAGTTCTTC.

Only a few counts were recorded for this clone. The gene calls are TRBV19 and TRBJ2-7, with 9 bases that match TRBD1. The CDR3 is made up of 13 amino acids. V lost 9 bases to trimming and J lost 1 base; unmatched junction nucleotides: 4. Per germline, CDR1 LNHDA and CDR2 SQIVND (reference sequence). The CDR3 region has the DNA TGTGCCAGCGCCGGGACAGGGTCCTACGAGCAGTACTTC. Its translation: CASAGTGSYEQYF.

This clone was recorded only once. The chain combines TRBV27 with TRBJ1-1; weak D call: TRBD1 (5 bases). Trimming took 2 bases from V and 4 from J, leaving 11 bases between them. The CDR3 sequence is 14 residues long. In germline, CDR1 is MNHEY, CDR2 SMNVEV (reference sequence). CDR3 loop: CASSLAGGGTEAFF. CDR3 bases: TGTGCCAGCAGTTTAGCTGGCGGGGGCACTGAAGCTTTCTTT.

The gene calls are TRBV9 and TRBJ2-5, with TRBD2 identical over 8 bases. The J segment lost 5 bases and the V segment lost 0 bases, leaving 12 bases of the junction unmatched. Germline CDR1 and CDR2: SGDLS and YYNGEE. CDR3 length: 17 amino acids. The CDR3 sequence: CASSVEETGTRFETQYF. Here the CDR3 DNA reads TGTGCCAGCAGCGTAGAGGAGACCGGGACTAGGTTTGAGACCCAGTACTTC.

The table lists this clone with a count of one. The chain uses TRBV4-2 and TRBJ2-1, with TRBD1 as a possible D gene (6 bases). V was pared by 0 bases and J by 9 bases, with 18 bases between. The CDR3 totals 16 residues. The V gene's germline CDR1 is LGHNA and CDR2 YNFKEQ. The CDR3 sequence: CASSQEGALALVEQFF. The CDR3 region has the DNA TGTGCCAGCAGCCAAGAGGGGGCCCTTGCCTTAGTTGAGCAGTTCTTC.

V is TRBV5-5 and J is TRBJ2-5; weak D call: TRBD1 (7 bases). The V and J ends lost 4 bases and 0 bases respectively, with 28 bases between them. The CDR3 is made up of 20 amino acids. Germline V CDR1 and CDR2: SGHKS, YYEKEE (reference sequence). In nucleotides, the CDR3 is TGTGCCAGCAGCCCGCTCCGACAGGGAAGTAGCGGAAGGTACCAAGAGACCCAGTACTTC. Its protein is CASSPLRQGSSGRYQETQYF.

This chain links TRBV7-9 with TRBJ1-1, with 7 positions matching TRBD1. The germline V gene has CDR1 SEHNR and CDR2 FQNEAQ (reference sequence). J gave up 1 base and V 4 bases, and 3 bases lay outside the gene matches. The CDR3 has 14 residues. Here the CDR3 DNA reads TGTGCCAGCAGCTCGGGACAGACGAACACTGAAGCTTTCTTT. Residues: CASSSGQTNTEAFF.

The genes are TRBV10-2 and TRBJ1-3; no reliable D call. CDR1 is WSHSY, CDR2 SAAADI, per germline. The CDR3 length is 16 residues. The V end lost 0 bases, the J end lost 0 bases, and 9 bases lay between the germline ends. The CDR3 DNA follows: TGCGCCAGCAGTGAGTCTAGAGGCATCTCTGGAAACACCATATATTTT. It specifies CASSESRGISGNTIYF.

The chain employs TRBV7-9 and TRBJ2-3; the D is unclear. V was trimmed by 1 base and J by 0 bases, leaving 5 bases between them. The CDR3 loop spans 14 amino acids. Germline V lookup: CDR1 SEHNR, CDR2 FQNEAQ (reference sequence). CDR3 bases: TGTGCCAGCAGCTTAGAGCTCAGCACAGATACGCAGTATTTT. Its translation is CASSLELSTDTQYF.

This clone has only a few counts. The V call is TRBV4-2, the J call TRBJ2-3, with TRBD2 matching 7 bases. CDR3 size: 17 residues. The ends lost 0 bases at V and 2 bases at J; junction bases unmatched: 8. Germline V lookup: CDR1 LGHNA, CDR2 YNFKEQ. In DNA, the CDR3 is TGTGCCAGCAGCCAAGATTTGCCAGCGGGGACCACAGATACGCAGTATTTT. Amino acids: CASSQDLPAGTTDTQYF.

The chain joins TRBV4-3 to TRBJ2-1, with D perhaps TRBD1 (5 bases). V was cut by 1 base and J by 8 bases, with 15 bases left in between. Germline V gene data show CDR1 as LGHNA and CDR2 as YSLEER. The CDR3 totals 15 residues. The CDR3 DNA reads as TGCGCCAGCAGCCAAGTAGGGGTACGCACAGATGAGCAGTTCTTC. Translation: CASSQVGVRTDEQFF.

The chain joins TRBV2 to TRBJ2-3, with D maybe TRBD2 (5 bases). Trimming left V 8 bases short and J 4 bases short, with 16 bases between. Germline assignment: CDR1 SNHLY and CDR2 FYNNEI. The CDR3 is made up of 14 amino acids. The CDR3 DNA reads as TGTGCCAGCGTTCAGACGGGAAGATCAGATACGCAGTATTTT. As protein: CASVQTGRSDTQYF.

The CDR3 sequence is CASSQGAGVGNEQFF. For the CDR3, the DNA is TGTGCCAGCAGCCAAGGAGCGGGAGTGGGGAATGAGCAGTTCTTC. This chain joins TRBV3-1 (or the pseudogene TRBV3-2) and TRBJ2-1; 8 bases are a match to TRBD2. The V and J ends lost 1 base and 7 bases, in that order; junction bases with no gene match: 6. Germline CDR1 reads LGHDT; CDR2 reads YNNKEL (reference sequence). The CDR3 sequence is 15 residues long.

The genes are TRBV11-3 and TRBJ2-1; possible D gene TRBD2, 6 bases. CDR3 length equals 13 residues. The ends were cut back, 5 bases at V and 6 bases at J, with 11 bases in the middle. The germline V gene has CDR1 SGHNT and CDR2 YENEEA. CDR3 loop: CASSPGLSNEQFF. The CDR3 coding sequence is TGTGCCAGCAGCCCGGGACTTTCCAATGAGCAGTTCTTC.

The chain uses TRBV3-1 (or the pseudogene TRBV3-2) and TRBJ1-5, with D uncertain. V lost 2 bases to trimming and J lost 0 bases, with 2 bases between them. Germline V CDR1 and CDR2: LGHDT, YNNKEL (reference sequence). The CDR3 sequence is 13 residues long. The CDR3 sequence is CASSQLSNQPQHF. As DNA, the CDR3 is TGTGCCAGCAGCCAACTTAGCAATCAGCCCCAGCATTTT.

This chain uses TRBV27 with TRBJ2-1; TRBD1 agrees at 9 bases. This CDR3 contains 19 residues. CDR1 MNHEY and CDR2 SMNVEV come from the germline V gene (reference sequence). With V trimmed by 2 bases and J by 5 bases, 16 bases remained unmatched. As DNA, the CDR3 is TGTGCCAGCAGTTTACCCACTTCTTTGGGACAGGGTGCGAACAATGAGCAGTTCTTC. It codes for CASSLPTSLGQGANNEQFF.

The V and J genes are TRBV7-3 and TRBJ2-1; tentative D call: TRBD2 (6 bases). This CDR3 spans 15 amino acids. From germline, CDR1 is SGHTA and CDR2 FQGTGA. V was pared by 4 bases and J by 0 bases, with 10 bases between. CDR3 loop: CASSSLASSYNEQFF. Here the CDR3 DNA reads TGTGCCAGCAGCTCCCTAGCGAGCTCCTACAATGAGCAGTTCTTC.

This clone is a singleton in its sample. The J gene is TRBJ2-7, the V gene TRBV4-1; 8 bases are shared with TRBD2. The germline V gene encodes CDR1 MGHRA and CDR2 YSYEKL. The CDR3 contains 14 residues. With 7 bases clipped from V and 7 bases from J, the junction kept 12 bases outside the gene matches. CDR3 nucleotide sequence: TGCGCCAGCAATAAGGACGGGGGGGCGGTAGAGCAGTACTTC. Amino acids: CASNKDGGAVEQYF.

J is TRBJ2-7 and V is TRBV6-5, with no clear D. From germline, CDR1 is MNHEY and CDR2 SVGAGI. The CDR3 has 13 amino acids. V lost 0 bases and J lost 6, with 9 bases in between. CDR3 in DNA: TGTGCCAGCAGTTACTCACCTGGCGGCGAGCAGTACTTC. It yields the protein CASSYSPGGEQYF.

The rearrangement joins TRBV9 to TRBJ2-7; TRBD2 matches 11 bases. Germline CDR1 SGDLS, CDR2 YYNGEE. The CDR3 is 16 amino acids. Trimming took 0 bases from V and 7 from J; bases not matched to a gene: 9. The CDR3 loop is CASSVGGSGRAMEQYF. Written as DNA, the CDR3 is TGTGCCAGCAGCGTAGGAGGTAGCGGGAGGGCCATGGAGCAGTACTTC.

CDR3 sequence reads: CASSKTPPNRGLWKLFF. The CDR3 nucleotides are TGTGCCAGCAGCAAAACCCCCCCAAACAGGGGGCTATGGAAACTGTTTTTT. The genes are TRBV21-1 and TRBJ1-4; the table names TRBD1, a call not compared with the DNA. TRBV21-1 is flagged as a pseudogene. The CDR3 has 17 amino acids.

The DNA for the CDR3 is TGTGCCACCAGTGATCACCCGTCAGGGGGCCAGGGCAATGAGCAGTTCTTC. Residues: CATSDHPSGGQGNEQFF. The chain joins TRBV24-1 to TRBJ2-1, with 8 bases aligning to TRBD1. The CDR3 is 17 residues long. The V segment lost 3 bases and the J segment 6 bases; nucleotides outside the gene matches: 12. The germline CDR1 and CDR2 sequences are KGHDR and SFDVKD.

The chain has TRBV15 and TRBJ1-3; weak D call: TRBD1 (5 bases). The CDR3 runs 15 residues. Germline V gene data show CDR1 as LNHNV and CDR2 as YYDKDF (reference sequence). Trimming pared 0 bases from V and 3 bases from J, leaving 9 bases between. The CDR3 spells CATSRDRGGGNTIYF. CDR3 DNA: TGTGCCACCAGCAGAGATCGGGGGGGTGGAAACACCATATATTTT.

The rearrangement uses TRBV4-2 and TRBJ2-7, with 11 positions matching TRBD2. The J segment lost 2 bases and the V segment lost 2 bases, leaving 2 bases of the junction unmatched. In germline, CDR1 is LGHNA, CDR2 YNFKEQ. CDR3 length: 15 residues. CDR3 bases: TGTGCCAGCAGCCAAACTAGCGGGAGCCCCTACGAGCAGTACTTC. Amino acids: CASSQTSGSPYEQYF.

This chain connects TRBV5-6 to TRBJ1-2; D may be TRBD1 (6 bases). The CDR3 loop spans 12 amino acids. Germline-derived CDR1 and CDR2 are SGHDT and YYEEEE. Trimming cost V 6 bases and J 8 bases, with 14 bases left between them. This CDR3 is CASTATDRGYTF. The CDR3 DNA reads TGTGCCAGCACGGCAACCGACAGGGGCTACACCTTC.

This chain joins TRBV29-1 and TRBJ2-7, with 10 bases fitting TRBD1. Unmatched junction bases numbered 6, after V lost 7 bases and J lost 6 bases. Germline V gene sequence: CDR1 SQVTM, CDR2 ANQGSEA. The CDR3 is made up of 12 amino acids. DNA for the CDR3: TGCAGCGCAGGCCGGGACAGGGGCGAGCAGTACTTC. Its translation is CSAGRDRGEQYF.